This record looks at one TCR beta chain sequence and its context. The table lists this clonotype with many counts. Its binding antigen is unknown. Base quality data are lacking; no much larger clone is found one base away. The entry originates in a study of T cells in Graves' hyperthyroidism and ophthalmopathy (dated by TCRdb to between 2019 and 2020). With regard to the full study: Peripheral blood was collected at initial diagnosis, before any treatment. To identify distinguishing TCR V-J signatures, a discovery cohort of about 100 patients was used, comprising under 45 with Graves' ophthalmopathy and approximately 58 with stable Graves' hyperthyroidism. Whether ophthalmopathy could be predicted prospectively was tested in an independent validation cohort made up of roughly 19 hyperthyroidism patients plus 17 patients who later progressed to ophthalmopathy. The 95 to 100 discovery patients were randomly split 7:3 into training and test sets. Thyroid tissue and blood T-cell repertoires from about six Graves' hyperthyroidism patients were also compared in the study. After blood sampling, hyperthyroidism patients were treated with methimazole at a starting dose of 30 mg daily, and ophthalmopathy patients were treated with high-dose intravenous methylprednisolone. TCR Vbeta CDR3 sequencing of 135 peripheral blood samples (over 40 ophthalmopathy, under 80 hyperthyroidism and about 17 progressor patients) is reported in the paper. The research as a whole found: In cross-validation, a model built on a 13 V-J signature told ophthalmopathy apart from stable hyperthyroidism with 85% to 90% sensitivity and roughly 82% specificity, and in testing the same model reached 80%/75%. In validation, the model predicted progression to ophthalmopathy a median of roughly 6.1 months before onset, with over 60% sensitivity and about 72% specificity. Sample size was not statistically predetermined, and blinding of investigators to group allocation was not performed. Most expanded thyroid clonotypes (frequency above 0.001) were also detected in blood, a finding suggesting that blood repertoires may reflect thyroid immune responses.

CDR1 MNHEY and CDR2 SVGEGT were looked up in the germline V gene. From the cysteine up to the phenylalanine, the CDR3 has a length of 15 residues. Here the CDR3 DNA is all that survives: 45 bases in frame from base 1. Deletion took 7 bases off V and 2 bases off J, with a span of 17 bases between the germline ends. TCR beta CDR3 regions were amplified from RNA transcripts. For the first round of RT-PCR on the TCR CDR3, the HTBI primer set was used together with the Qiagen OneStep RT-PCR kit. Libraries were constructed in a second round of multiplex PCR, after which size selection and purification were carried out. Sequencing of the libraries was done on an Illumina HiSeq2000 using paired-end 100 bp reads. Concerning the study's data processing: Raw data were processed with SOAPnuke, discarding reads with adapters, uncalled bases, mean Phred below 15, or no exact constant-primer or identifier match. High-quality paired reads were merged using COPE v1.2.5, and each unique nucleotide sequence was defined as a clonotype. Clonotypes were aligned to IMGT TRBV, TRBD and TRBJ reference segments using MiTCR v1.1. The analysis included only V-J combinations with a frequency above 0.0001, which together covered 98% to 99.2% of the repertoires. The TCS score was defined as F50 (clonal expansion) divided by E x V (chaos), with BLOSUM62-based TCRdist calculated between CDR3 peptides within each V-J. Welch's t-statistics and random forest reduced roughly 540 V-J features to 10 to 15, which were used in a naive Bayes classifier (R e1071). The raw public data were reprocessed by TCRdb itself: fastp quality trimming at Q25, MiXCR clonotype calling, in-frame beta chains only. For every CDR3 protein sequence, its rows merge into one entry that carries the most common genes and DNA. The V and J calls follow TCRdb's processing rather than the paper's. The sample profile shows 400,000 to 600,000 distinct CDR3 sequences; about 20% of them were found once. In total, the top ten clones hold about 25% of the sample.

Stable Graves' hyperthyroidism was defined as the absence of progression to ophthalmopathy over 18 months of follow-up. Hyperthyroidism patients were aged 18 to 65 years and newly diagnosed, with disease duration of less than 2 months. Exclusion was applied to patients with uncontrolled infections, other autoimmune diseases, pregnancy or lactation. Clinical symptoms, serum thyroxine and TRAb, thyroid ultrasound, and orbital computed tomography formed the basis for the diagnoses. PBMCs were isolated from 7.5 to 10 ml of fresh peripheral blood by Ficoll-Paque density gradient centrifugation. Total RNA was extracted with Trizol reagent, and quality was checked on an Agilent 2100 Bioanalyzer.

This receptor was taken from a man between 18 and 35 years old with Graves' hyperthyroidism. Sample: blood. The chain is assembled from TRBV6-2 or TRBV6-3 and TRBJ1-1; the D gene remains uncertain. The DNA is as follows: TGTGCCAGCAACCCGCACGGCCTTCTTAACACTGAAGCTTTCTTT. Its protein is CASNPHGLLNTEAFF.